This TCR beta chain was observed in a study of T cells in Graves' hyperthyroidism and ophthalmopathy (dated by TCRdb to about 2019). Concerning the study at large: Peripheral blood samples were taken at the time of initial diagnosis, prior to any treatment. To identify distinguishing TCR V-J signatures, a discovery cohort of 95 to 100 patients was used, comprising 40 to 45 with Graves' ophthalmopathy and some 60 with stable Graves' hyperthyroidism. Prospective prediction of ophthalmopathy was tested in an independent validation cohort consisting of under 20 hyperthyroidism patients and approximately 16 patients who later progressed to ophthalmopathy. The approximately 97 discovery patients were randomly divided into training and test sets at a 7:3 ratio. The study also compared thyroid tissue and blood T-cell repertoires from roughly six Graves' hyperthyroidism patients. Once sampling was done, hyperthyroidism patients were given methimazole at a starting dose of 30 mg daily, whereas ophthalmopathy patients were given high-dose intravenous methylprednisolone. The paper reports TCR Vbeta CDR3 sequencing of 135 peripheral blood samples: over 40 ophthalmopathy, under 80 hyperthyroidism and around 17 progressor patients.

This clonotype was seen more than once but under ten times. Its antigen specificity is not known. This may be a read error, as it is one base from a much larger clone. Taken from the germline V gene, the CDR1 and CDR2 loops are SGHVS and FNYEAQ. The CDR3, cysteine through phenylalanine, is 15 amino acids long. CDR3 DNA is the only sequence kept; it has 45 bases, read in frame from the first base. V is pared back by 4 bases and J by 5 bases, with 15 bases lying between the germline termini. Amplification of TCR beta CDR3 regions was carried out from RNA transcripts. The first round of RT-PCR for the TCR CDR3 was performed with the HTBI primer set and the Qiagen OneStep RT-PCR kit. Libraries were constructed in a second round of multiplex PCR, after which size selection and purification were carried out. The libraries were sequenced on an Illumina HiSeq2000 using paired-end 100 bp reads. As for the original processing: SOAPnuke was used to process the raw data, throwing out any read that contained adapters or uncalled bases, had a mean Phred below 15, or lacked an exact constant-primer or identifier match. COPE v1.2.5 was used to merge the high-quality paired reads, and each unique nucleotide sequence was defined as a clonotype. MiTCR v1.1 was used to align the clonotypes against IMGT TRBV, TRBD and TRBJ reference segments. Only V-J combinations with frequency above 0.0001, covering approximately 99% of repertoires, were analysed. A TCS score was defined as the ratio between F50 (clonal expansion) and ExV (chaos), using BLOSUM62-based TCRdist between CDR3 peptides within each V-J. Welch's t-statistics and random forest reduced 500 to 650 V-J features to 10 to 15, which were used in a naive Bayes classifier (R e1071). TCRdb ran its own pipeline on the public reads, namely fastp trimming at Q25 and MiXCR clone calling, and kept in-frame beta chains. Rows are unified per CDR3 protein, each entry keeping the most common DNA and genes. The V and J calls here are based on TCRdb, not the publication. The sample data list about 500,000 distinct CDR3 sequences, and about 15% of these were observed just once. Of the sample, less than 20% falls within the top ten clones.

Stable Graves' hyperthyroidism was defined as the absence of progression to ophthalmopathy over 18 months of follow-up. Hyperthyroidism patients were newly diagnosed, with disease duration under 2 months, and aged 18 to 65 years. Any patient with an uncontrolled infection, another autoimmune disease, pregnancy or lactation was excluded. Clinical symptoms, serum thyroxine and TRAb, thyroid ultrasound, and orbital computed tomography formed the basis for the diagnoses. Ficoll-Paque density gradient centrifugation was used to isolate PBMCs from around 9.1 ml of fresh peripheral blood. Total RNA was extracted using Trizol reagent, and RNA quality was assessed on an Agilent 2100 Bioanalyzer. Overall results and qualifications from the work: Most expanded thyroid clonotypes (frequency above 0.001) were also detected in blood, suggesting blood repertoires may reflect thyroid immune responses. In validation, the model predicted progression to ophthalmopathy with approximately 71% sensitivity and approximately 72% specificity, a median of 6.5 months before onset. In cross-validation, a model built on a 13 V-J signature told ophthalmopathy apart from stable hyperthyroidism with approximately 90% sensitivity and approximately 84% specificity, and in testing the same model reached 80%/75%. Sample size was not statistically predetermined, and blinding of investigators to group allocation was not performed.

The sequence joins TRBV7-6 to TRBJ2-1; a weak D assignment points to TRBD2 (5 bases agree). This TCR came from a woman aged 18-35 years with Graves' hyperthyroidism. Sequenced material: blood. At the DNA level, the sequence is TGTGCCAGCAGCTCCCCTCTGAGGGAACACAATGAGCAGTTCTTC. This codes for CASSSPLREHNEQFF.